This entry features one T cell receptor (beta chain) sequence. A read error may explain this, as a much larger clone is one base away. TCRdb re-analysed the PCR reads in MiXCR, keeping a single row per CDR3 protein. The data show around 300,000 distinct CDR3 sequences, under 25% seen once. The data derive from a study of molecular identifiers for immune sequencing clone quantification. Germline V gives CDR1 SEHNR, CDR2 FQNEAQ (reference sequence). The CDR3 is 12 amino acids. The TCR originated in a human donor in good health. Some libraries in this study had Jurkat cell RNA spiked in. Sequenced input: naive CD8+ T cells from blood, with Jurkat cell RNA spiked in. Subset defined: FACS-sorted CD8+CD4-CCR7+CD45RA+ naive T cells. The genes are TRBV7-9 and TRBJ2-5, with D perhaps TRBD2 (5 bases). CDR3 in DNA: TGTGCCGGCAGCGGAATAGAAGAGACCCAGTACTTC. The encoded protein is CAGSGIEETQYF.